Below, 26 T cell receptor beta chains from the same sample are listed, as sequenced in a study of OX40 agonist ivuxolimab in advanced cancers. Preparation of the library involved the immunoSEQ multiplex PCR assay. Sourced from immuneACCESS, this table was stored by TCRdb with only in-frame sequences that have V and J called. A share of the clones is absent; for the studies checked, an unresolved V gene accounts for under half, and the remainder has no known explanation. The sample table lists 75,000 to 100,000 clones, roughly 93% of them with a count of one. Together, the top ten hold 0.6% to 0.75% of the sample. This material consisted of CD4+ or CD8+ T cells sorted from blood, taken in a trial of the OX40 agonist ivuxolimab. These receptors were collected from an adult with an advanced solid tumor such as melanoma, head and neck, liver or kidney cancer.

The rearrangement joins TRBV5-4 to TRBJ2-3; a weak D match, TRBD2 (5 bases). CDR3 length: 15 amino acids. Germline V gives CDR1 SGHNT, CDR2 YYREEE (reference sequence). V shed 0 bases and J shed 0 bases, with 8 bases lying between them. The CDR3: CASSLATGSTDTQYF. The CDR3 region has the DNA TGTGCCAGCAGCTTGGCGACGGGAAGCACAGATACGCAGTATTTT.

The chain is built from TRBV6-1 and TRBJ1-6; D gene uncertain. This CDR3 is 13 amino acids long. Trimming left V 2 bases short and J 13 bases short, with 12 bases between. Looked up from germline, CDR1 is MNHNS and CDR2 is SASEGT. The CDR3 reads CASSEHRGSPLHF. Here the CDR3 DNA reads TGTGCCAGCAGTGAACACCGCGGGTCGCCCCTCCACTTT.

The gene calls are TRBV6-1 and TRBJ1-1, with D perhaps TRBD1 (6 bases). The V end lost 5 bases, the J end lost 1 base, and 11 bases lay between the germline ends. Germline V gives CDR1 MNHNS, CDR2 SASEGT. The CDR3 contains 14 residues. For the CDR3, the DNA is TGTGCCAGCAGTAACCAACAGGGGAACACTGAAGCTTTCTTT. Protein product: CASSNQQGNTEAFF.

The J gene is TRBJ1-4, the V gene TRBV4-2, with 7 nucleotides matching TRBD1. The CDR3 has 15 residues. After removal of 1 base from V and 5 bases from J, the junction contained 4 bases not matched to a gene. Germline-derived CDR1 and CDR2 are LGHNA and YNFKEQ. The CDR3 DNA reads TGTGCCAGCAGCCAAGGGGGACAGCCGAATGAAAAACTGTTTTTT. Protein sequence: CASSQGGQPNEKLFF.

This CDR3 reads CAWSPVGYGYTF. In DNA, the CDR3 is TGTGCCTGGAGTCCCGTTGGGTATGGCTACACCTTC. The chain recombines TRBV30 with TRBJ1-2; D gene uncertain. Germline CDR1 and CDR2: GTSNPN and SVGIG (reference sequence). V shed 2 bases and J shed 5 bases, with 9 bases lying between them. CDR3 length: 12 amino acids.

This sequence joins TRBV25-1 and TRBJ2-2, with D possibly matching TRBD2 (5 bases). Germline CDR1 reads MGHDK; CDR2 reads SYGVNS. There are 15 residues in the CDR3. The V end was cut by 1 base, the J end by 4 bases, with 10 bases between. Here the CDR3 reads CASSESRLPTGELFF. The CDR3 bases are TGTGCCAGCAGTGAATCTAGACTACCCACCGGGGAGCTGTTTTTT.

The chain recombines TRBV6-1 with TRBJ1-2; possibly TRBD1 for D (5 bases). Germline CDR1 and CDR2: MNHNS and SASEGT. V was cut by 2 bases and J by 4 bases, with 11 bases left in between. The CDR3 covers 14 residues. In DNA form, the CDR3 reads TGTGCCAGCAGTGAATCCGCAGGGACCTATGGCTACACCTTC. It yields the protein CASSESAGTYGYTF.

The chain carries TRBV9 and TRBJ2-7; TRBD1 or TRBD2 may be the D gene (5 bases each). V lost 2 bases and J 6 bases, leaving 9 bases between the germline ends. There are 12 residues in the CDR3. From germline, CDR1 is SGDLS and CDR2 YYNGEE. The CDR3: CASSVGVGEQYF. CDR3 nucleotide sequence: TGTGCCAGCAGCGTGGGGGTAGGCGAGCAGTACTTC.

The J gene is TRBJ2-7, the V gene TRBV7-2; a possible D gene is TRBD1 (5 bases). V dropped 2 bases and J dropped 0 bases, with 11 bases sitting between them. CDR1 and CDR2 (germline): SGHTA, FQGNSA. The CDR3 runs 15 residues. CDR3 residues: CASSLRGSSSYEQYF. CDR3 bases: TGTGCCAGCAGCTTAAGGGGTTCCTCCTCCTACGAGCAGTACTTC.

The chain is built from TRBV6-5 and TRBJ2-7, with D perhaps matching TRBD2 (6 bases). Trimming removed 5 bases at V and 5 bases at J, with 13 bases between. This CDR3 spans 13 amino acids. From germline, CDR1 is MNHEY and CDR2 SVGAGI. The DNA of the CDR3 is TGTGCCAGCAGTAAGGGACTCGGGGACGAGCAGTACTTC. It is translated as CASSKGLGDEQYF.

The chain is built from TRBV18 and TRBJ2-1, with D hard to call. The CDR3 length is 13 residues. The germline gives CDR1 KGHSH, CDR2 LQKENI. Trimming pared 0 bases from V and 8 bases from J, leaving 8 bases between. The CDR3 spells CASSPPVGHEQFF. Written as DNA, the CDR3 is TGTGCCAGCTCACCACCGGTAGGCCATGAGCAGTTCTTC.

The chain employs TRBV9 and TRBJ2-3; 8 bases are a match to TRBD1. Germline trimming cut 2 bases from V and 0 bases from J; bases unmatched to any gene: 8. The CDR3 has 17 amino acids. CDR1 is SGDLS and CDR2 is YYNGEE in the germline V gene. The CDR3 loop reads CASSVSRGQGSTDTQYF. DNA of the CDR3: TGTGCCAGCAGCGTCTCCCGCGGACAGGGAAGCACAGATACGCAGTATTTT.

The rearrangement joins TRBV7-2 to TRBJ1-1; D remains ambiguous. The CDR3 extends over 15 amino acids. V was cut by 1 base and J by 4 bases, with 13 bases left in between. The germline gives CDR1 SGHTA, CDR2 FQGNSA. The DNA for the CDR3 is TGTGCCAGCAGCTTAGTGGGTAATACCCTCACTGAAGCTTTCTTT. Amino acids: CASSLVGNTLTEAFF.

The rearrangement uses TRBV7-9 and TRBJ1-1, with 9 nucleotides matching TRBD1. V dropped 1 base and J dropped 1; count of bases not matched to a gene: 1. Per the germline V gene, CDR1 is SEHNR and CDR2 is FQNEAQ (reference sequence). The CDR3 loop spans 15 amino acids. Here the CDR3 DNA reads TGTGCCAGCAGCTTAGGGACAGGGGCGAACACTGAAGCTTTCTTT. It translates to CASSLGTGANTEAFF.

The J gene is TRBJ1-1, the V gene TRBV18; D unclear. The CDR3 contains 15 residues. Trimming removed 4 bases from V and 4 bases from J, with 16 bases in between. Germline V gene sequence: CDR1 KGHSH, CDR2 LQKENI. CDR3 DNA: TGTGCCAGCTCACGAAGCCCTACGGGGTCCACTGAAGCTTTCTTT. It translates to CASSRSPTGSTEAFF.

The V call is TRBV4-1, the J call TRBJ1-2; 9 bases match TRBD1. Germline-derived CDR1 and CDR2 are MGHRA and YSYEKL. CDR3 length: 14 residues. The V gene end was trimmed by 4 bases and the J gene end by 4 bases; junction bases not matched to a gene: 4. The CDR3 DNA follows: TGCGCCAGCAGCCGGGAGGACAGGGGCTATGGCTACACCTTC. Translated: CASSREDRGYGYTF.

The rearrangement links TRBV14 to TRBJ2-1; possible D gene TRBD2, 5 bases. Germline CDR1 reads SGHDN; CDR2 reads FVKESK. CDR3 size: 13 residues. V was pared by 0 bases and J by 9 bases, with 9 bases between. DNA for the CDR3: TGTGCCAGCAGCCAAGATCTAGCTAGTGAGCAGTTCTTC. Protein product: CASSQDLASEQFF.

V and J are TRBV7-9 and TRBJ1-3, with TRBD1 as a possible D gene (6 bases). Germline assignment: CDR1 SEHNR and CDR2 FQNEAQ (reference sequence). V was cut by 5 bases and J by 0 bases, with 20 bases left in between. There are 18 residues in the CDR3. The CDR3 loop reads CASSAPQGSSSSGNTIYF. The CDR3 coding sequence is TGTGCCAGCAGCGCCCCGCAGGGGTCCTCTAGCTCTGGAAACACCATATATTTT.

The chain recombines TRBV7-9 with TRBJ1-1; 7 nucleotides match TRBD1. The V segment lost 5 bases and the J segment 1 base; nucleotides outside the gene matches: 4. CDR3 length equals 14 residues. The germline V gene has CDR1 SEHNR and CDR2 FQNEAQ (reference sequence). DNA for the CDR3: TGTGCCAGCAGCCTCGGGACAGCGAACACTGAAGCTTTCTTT. It codes for CASSLGTANTEAFF.

The V call is TRBV7-8, the J call TRBJ1-1; D is possibly TRBD1 (5 bases). Germline assignment: CDR1 SGHVS and CDR2 FQNEAQ. V lost 6 bases, J lost 1 base, and 15 bases lay in between. The CDR3 runs to 15 residues. The CDR3 region has the DNA TGTGCCAGCAGTTTCTACAATACAGGGAACACTGAAGCTTTCTTT. This sequence encodes CASSFYNTGNTEAFF.

The chain employs TRBV30 and TRBJ2-7; 11 nucleotides match TRBD1. The CDR3 length is 15 residues. In germline, CDR1 is GTSNPN, CDR2 SVGIG (reference sequence). J was trimmed by 6 bases and V by 3 bases; bases with no gene match: 10. The CDR3: CAWRSPGTGGREQYF. The CDR3 nucleotides are TGTGCCTGGAGGAGTCCCGGGACAGGGGGACGCGAGCAGTACTTC.

The genes are TRBV10-3 and TRBJ1-3; 8 bases are shared with TRBD1. The V gene end was trimmed by 7 bases and the J gene end by 8 bases; junction bases not matched to a gene: 13. CDR3 length equals 15 residues. Germline lookup yields CDR1 ENHRY and CDR2 SYGVKD. CDR3 amino acids: CAITDPQGAGYTIYF. The CDR3 DNA follows: TGTGCCATCACCGACCCCCAGGGGGCGGGATACACCATATATTTT.

This clone was seen just once. The gene calls are TRBV4-2 and TRBJ1-2; TRBD1 agrees at 7 bases. The CDR3 sequence is 14 residues long. V gave up 1 base and J gave up 4 bases; unmatched junction bases: 3. Germline CDR1 and CDR2: LGHNA and YNFKEQ. The CDR3 sequence: CASSQGTGSYGYTF. The DNA for the CDR3 is TGTGCCAGCAGCCAAGGGACAGGCTCCTATGGCTACACCTTC.

The chain uses TRBV27 and TRBJ2-4, with D tentatively TRBD1 or TRBD2 (5 bases each). Germline CDR1 MNHEY, CDR2 SMNVEV (reference sequence). Trimming stripped 2 bases from V and 5 bases from J, with 10 bases between. The CDR3 totals 14 residues. The CDR3 region has the DNA TGTGCCAGCAGTTTAAGGGGAGTGGAAAACATTCAGTACTTC. It yields the protein CASSLRGVENIQYF.

The chain combines TRBV2 with TRBJ1-1, with 11 bases fitting TRBD1. In germline, CDR1 is SNHLY, CDR2 FYNNEI. The CDR3 has 13 amino acids. Trimming took 7 bases from V and 5 from J; bases not matched to a gene: 3. CDR3 protein: CASIGTGGTEAFF. CDR3 sequence (DNA): TGTGCCAGCATAGGGACAGGGGGAACTGAAGCTTTCTTT.

The chain uses TRBV4-2 and TRBJ2-7, with 11 bases aligning to TRBD2. V shed 2 bases, J shed 3 bases, and the junction held 9 bases outside the gene matches. The CDR3 has 17 amino acids. Germline V lookup: CDR1 LGHNA, CDR2 YNFKEQ. The CDR3 sequence: CASSQQGGSGRVYEQYF. In DNA, the CDR3 is TGTGCCAGCAGCCAACAAGGGGGTAGCGGGAGGGTCTACGAGCAGTACTTC.